Listed below are T cell receptor beta chains from one sample, sequenced in a study of cytomegalovirus exposure and HLA in healthy donors. The protocol was immunoSEQ multiplex PCR, while the TCRdb copy is restricted to in-frame clones and leaves out a portion. This sample's table reports some 41,000 clones. The sequenced sample consisted of PBMCs. These receptors were obtained from a male donor in good health and CMV-seronegative. Each CDR3 is given with its conserved first and last residue.

J: TRBJ2-1; V: TRBV6-4; CDR3: CASSDHPRSVSNEQFF
J: TRBJ2-7; V: TRBV6-5; CDR3: CASTRTGTYEQYF
J: TRBJ1-1; V: TRBV7-9; CDR3: CASRQGGNTEAFF
J: TRBJ2-5; V: TRBV5-1; CDR3: CASSLEFRLMQETQYF
J: TRBJ2-5; V: TRBV19; CDR3: CASSSPTQEETQYF
J: TRBJ1-6; V: TRBV7-2; CDR3: CASSLKNRGSPLHF
J: TRBJ1-4; V: TRBV19; CDR3: CASSSISGPLGEKLFF
J: TRBJ2-7; V: TRBV19; CDR3: CASSIGAGSYEQYF
J: TRBJ1-4; V: TRBV9; CDR3: CASSPRGGAGKTNEKLFF
J: TRBJ2-2; V: TRBV5-1; CDR3: CASRQTTVGTGELFF
J: TRBJ1-6; V: TRBV6-5; CDR3: CASSIDRVENSPLHF
J: TRBJ1-5; V: TRBV2; CDR3: CASSSRGRDQPQHF
J: TRBJ1-5; V: TRBV19; CDR3: CASKGTLNQPQHF
J: TRBJ2-7; V: TRBV19; CDR3: CASSFVHRGLGYEQYF
J: TRBJ2-3; V: TRBV4-2; CDR3: CASSQKSGGALALDTQYF
J: TRBJ1-1; V: TRBV6-6; CDR3: CASSREDTEAFF
J: TRBJ2-5; V: TRBV4-1; CDR3: CASSQDPGREQYF
J: TRBJ1-1; V: TRBV21-1; CDR3: CASSAGVANTEAFF
J: TRBJ2-1; V: TRBV9; CDR3: CASSVDGRGLYEQFF
J: TRBJ1-1; V: TRBV19; CDR3: CASSIARGVNTEAFF
J: TRBJ2-2; V: TRBV30; CDR3: CAWSRTSGELFF
J: TRBJ1-6; V: TRBV2; CDR3: CASSGPSSPLHF